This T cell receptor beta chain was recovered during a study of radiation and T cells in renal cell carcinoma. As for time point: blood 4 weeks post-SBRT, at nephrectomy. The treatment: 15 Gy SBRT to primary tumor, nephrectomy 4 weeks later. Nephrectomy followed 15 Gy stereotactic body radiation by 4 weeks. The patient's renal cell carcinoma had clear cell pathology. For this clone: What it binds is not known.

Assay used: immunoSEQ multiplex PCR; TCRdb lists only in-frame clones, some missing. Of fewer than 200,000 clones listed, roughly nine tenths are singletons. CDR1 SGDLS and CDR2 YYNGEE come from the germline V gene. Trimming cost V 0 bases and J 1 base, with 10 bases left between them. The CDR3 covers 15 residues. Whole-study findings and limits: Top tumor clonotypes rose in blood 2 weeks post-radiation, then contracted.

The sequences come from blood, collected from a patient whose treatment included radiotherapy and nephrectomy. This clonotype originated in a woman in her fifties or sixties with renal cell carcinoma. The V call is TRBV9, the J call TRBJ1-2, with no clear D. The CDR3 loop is CASSVEGRGNYGYTF. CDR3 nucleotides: TGTGCCAGCAGCGTAGAGGGCAGAGGTAACTATGGCTACACCTTC.